The 8 T cell receptor beta chains below were found in one sample sequenced in a study of CD8+CD57+ T cells in acquired aplastic anemia. Profiles of TCR beta VDJ and CDR3 were generated from a genomic DNA template. A single record per CDR3 protein comes from TCRdb applying MiXCR to the reads. The repertoire has around 33,000 distinct CDR3 sequences, more than 65% of them found once; the top ten carry under 25%. The sample was sorted CD4+, CD8+, or CD8+CD57+ T cells (not recorded which) from PBMCs. Source of these receptors: a human donor in good health, serving as a control.

In the case of this clonotype: One junction end disagrees with the germline gene, perhaps due to a read error. V usage is TRBV7-6 and J usage is TRBJ2-7, with unresolved D. Germline loops: CDR1 SGHVS, CDR2 FNYEAQ. There are 12 residues in the CDR3. The CDR3 spells CASSLGSYQQYF. The CDR3 DNA reads TGTGCCAGCAGCCTCGGAAGCTACCAGCAGTACTTC.

The chain employs TRBV10-1 and TRBJ2-5; D gene uncertain. Germline V lookup: CDR1 WNHNN, CDR2 SYGVQD (reference sequence). CDR3 length equals 13 residues. Trimming removed 3 bases at V and 3 bases at J, with 8 bases between. Written as DNA, the CDR3 is TGCGCCAGCAGTGAAGTGGGGAAAGAGACCCAGTACTTC. It codes for CASSEVGKETQYF.

The DNA for the CDR3 is TGTGCCAGCAGCCGTACACCGACGGGCTACGAGCAGTACTTC. Protein: CASSRTPTGYEQYF. This rearrangement joins TRBV7-2 to TRBJ2-7; the D is unclear. Trimming pared 5 bases from V and 3 bases from J, leaving 14 bases between. This CDR3 spans 14 amino acids. Germline assignment: CDR1 SGHTA and CDR2 FQGNSA.

The chain is built from TRBV11-2 and TRBJ1-2; 9 bases map to TRBD1. Per the germline V gene, CDR1 is SGHAT and CDR2 is FQNNGV. This CDR3 has 18 residues. J was trimmed by 0 bases and V by 4 bases; bases with no gene match: 12. The DNA for the CDR3 is TGTGCCAGCAGCTCACAGTTCCGGGACAGGGCAGCTAACTATGGCTACACCTTC. Translating it yields CASSSQFRDRAANYGYTF.

The chain has TRBV2 and TRBJ1-2; D is unclear. The germline CDR1 and CDR2 sequences are SNHLY and FYNNEI. The CDR3 is 11 residues long. V dropped 7 bases and J dropped 7 bases, with 10 bases sitting between them. CDR3 sequence reads: CASTPRPGYTF. The CDR3, as DNA: TGTGCCAGCACCCCTCGCCCTGGCTACACCTTC. Filled out from reference TRBV2 and TRBJ1-2, the complete variable domain reads EPEVTQTPSHQVTQMGQEVILRCVPISNHLYFYWYRQILGQKVEFLVSFYNNEISEKSEIFDDQFSVERPDGSNFTLKIRSTKLEDSAMYFCASTPRPGYTFGSGTRLTVV.

The chain joins TRBV6-4 to TRBJ1-1, with 8 bases matching TRBD1. Germline assignment: CDR1 MRHNA and CDR2 SNTAGT. V dropped 2 bases and J dropped 5; count of bases not matched to a gene: 13. CDR3 length: 17 residues. The chain's CDR3 is CASSDTQLGQGRTEAFF. The CDR3 nucleotides are TGTGCCAGCAGTGACACCCAACTCGGACAGGGAAGGACTGAAGCTTTCTTT.

Worth noting for this clonotype: It is likely a read error, because the conserved phenylalanine at the end of the CDR3 is missing. V usage is TRBV9 and J usage is TRBJ2-7; D is undetermined. Trimming took 0 bases from V and 3 from J, leaving 10 bases between them. CDR3 length: 14 amino acids. Germline CDR1 reads SGDLS; CDR2 reads YYNGEE. The CDR3 DNA reads TGTGCCAGCAGCGTAGGCGTAGGAAGCTACGAGCAGTACCTC. Translating it yields CASSVGVGSYEQYL.

This clonotype was observed a single time. The chain employs TRBV25-1 and TRBJ1-5; D unclear. The CDR3 runs 15 residues. The V gene lost 4 bases and the J gene lost 0 bases, with 10 bases spanning the gap. Germline CDR1 reads MGHDK; CDR2 reads SYGVNS. The DNA of the CDR3 is TGTGCCAGCAGTGGGGAGGGCACTAGCAATCAGCCCCAGCATTTT. Translation: CASSGEGTSNQPQHF.